The clone carrying this T cell receptor (beta chain) was observed at least ten times. Its antigen is as yet unknown. Original methodology: The authors used CDR3 differences across clinicopathological groups to build a distant-metastasis classifier for papillary thyroid cancer. TCRdb re-clonotyped the PCR reads through MiXCR. TCRdb's processing, not the authors', yielded these V and J calls. The table records approximately 20,000 clones, 9.5% to 15% of them present only once. Thyroid surgery took place with no prior treatment in any patient. The CDR3 runs to 15 residues. Between the trimmed V and J ends, which lost 2 bases and 3 bases, there was a span of 11 bases. Germline assignment: CDR1 KGHSH and CDR2 LQKENI. These data originate in a study of metastatic and nonmetastatic thyroid tumors. Overall study results and limits: Significantly greater TCR beta diversity was reportedly found in malignant thyroid tumors than in benign nodules (in blood and tumor).

The origin of this receptor is a male donor with papillary thyroid cancer or a benign thyroid nodule (not recorded which). Some clones in this sample may be carry-over from other donors' samples. V usage is TRBV18 and J usage is TRBJ2-1; D ambiguous. Sequenced: blood. In DNA form, the CDR3 reads TGTGCCAGCTCACCAGGTAGCAATGTCTACAATGAGCAGTTCTTC. Protein product: CASSPGSNVYNEQFF. The whole variable domain, filled in from reference TRBV18 and TRBJ2-1, reads NAGVMQNPRHLVRRRGQEARLRCSPMKGHSHVYWYRQLPEEGLKFMVYLQKENIIDESGMPKERFSAEFPKEGPSILRIQQVVRGDSAAYFCASSPGSNVYNEQFFGPGTRLTVL.